These 7 T cell receptor beta chains came from one sample sequenced in a study of T cell responses to AZD1222 COVID-19 vaccine. Method: immunoSEQ multiplex PCR; TCRdb's copy keeps in-frame clones and lacks some. Altogether 110,000 to 150,000 clones are present, around 93% being singletons, with the ten largest covering about 9%. This specimen was peripheral blood, taken on day 0 of AZD1222 vaccination. The receptors come from an adult in good health.

The J gene is TRBJ1-4, the V gene TRBV6-5; D may be TRBD1 (6 bases). CDR3 length: 13 residues. With 6 bases removed from V and 8 bases from J, the gap between germline ends came to 13 bases. Germline loops: CDR1 MNHEY, CDR2 SVGAGI. The CDR3 bases are TGTGCCAGCAGCCGGGGACACCCGGAAAAACTGTTTTTT. Translation gives CASSRGHPEKLFF.

This chain uses TRBV25-1 with TRBJ1-4, with D unclear. Per germline, CDR1 MGHDK and CDR2 SYGVNS. The length of the CDR3 is 14 residues. V lost 2 bases to trimming and J lost 8 bases, with 12 bases between them. CDR3 nucleotides: TGTGCCAGCAGTGAAACTTTATATGGCGAAAAACTGTTTTTT. It yields the protein CASSETLYGEKLFF.

This chain connects TRBV7-9 to TRBJ1-5; perhaps TRBD1 as D (5 bases). Trimming shortened V by 0 bases and J by 7 bases, and 10 bases separated the two germline ends. In germline, CDR1 is SEHNR, CDR2 FQNEAQ (reference sequence). This CDR3 is 14 amino acids long. For the CDR3, the DNA is TGTGCCAGCAGCTTAGCGGCAGGGAACCAGCCCCAGCATTTT. Residues: CASSLAAGNQPQHF. Combining the CDR3 with reference TRBV7-9 and TRBJ1-5 gives the whole variable domain DTGVSQNPRHKITKRGQNVTFRCDPISEHNRLYWYRQTLGQGPEFLTYFQNEAQLEKSRLLSDRFSAERPKGSFSTLEIQRTEQGDSAMYLCASSLAAGNQPQHFGDGTRLSIL.

The chain combines TRBV7-2 with TRBJ2-1; 9 positions agree with TRBD1. This CDR3 has 16 residues. Trimming at V came to 1 base and at J to 15 bases, leaving 16 bases not matched to a gene. CDR1 SGHTA and CDR2 FQGNSA come from the germline V gene. As DNA, the CDR3 is TGTGCCAGCAGCTTAGGGACAGGGGATGGACTTAGGGTGCGGTTCTTC. It specifies CASSLGTGDGLRVRFF.

The J gene is TRBJ1-6, the V gene TRBV30, with TRBD1 as a possible D gene (5 bases). Germline lookup yields CDR1 GTSNPN and CDR2 SVGIG (reference sequence). V was clipped by 3 bases and J by 6 bases, with 9 bases between them. The CDR3 covers 13 residues. CDR3 nucleotide sequence: TGTGCCTGGAGGGGGCAAGGTAATTCACCCCTCCACTTT. As protein: CAWRGQGNSPLHF.

The CDR3 DNA reads TGTGCCATCAGTGAGTCGAGGGCGGGGGGCAATCAGCCCCAGCATTTT. Its protein product is CAISESRAGGNQPQHF. This chain uses TRBV10-3 with TRBJ1-5, with D maybe TRBD1 (5 bases). Looked up from germline, CDR1 is ENHRY and CDR2 is SYGVKD. The CDR3 covers 16 residues. Trimming pared 0 bases from V and 2 bases from J, leaving 11 bases between.

The rearrangement uses TRBV7-6 and TRBJ1-6; D is uncertain. Germline loops: CDR1 SGHVS, CDR2 FNYEAQ. The CDR3 is 17 residues long. The V and J ends lost 1 base and 0 bases respectively, with 10 bases between them. This chain's CDR3 is CASSLGGQSSYNSPLHF. The CDR3 DNA follows: TGTGCCAGCAGCTTAGGCGGCCAGAGCTCCTATAATTCACCCCTCCACTTT.